This TCR beta chain was obtained from a study of shared clonotypes between healthy human individuals. Assay: immunoSEQ multiplex PCR; the TCRdb copy retains only in-frame clones and omits some. The sample gives some 2.1 million clones, approximately 94% of which show up once; 0.85% to 1.2% is in the top ten. The V gene end was trimmed by 0 bases and the J gene end by 2 bases; junction bases not matched to a gene: 4. There are 15 residues in the CDR3. CDR1 is LNHNV, CDR2 YYDKDF, per germline (reference sequence). Selected positively for CCR7 and CD45RO-negative, naive CD8 cells excluded terminally differentiated effector memory CD45RA+ cells.

Specimen: naive CD8+ T cells sorted from blood. The chain links TRBV15 to TRBJ2-7; 7 nucleotides align to TRBD1. This receptor was taken from a man aged 18 to 30 in good health. The CDR3 region is CATSREDRMAYEQYF. CDR3 sequence (DNA): TGTGCCACCAGCAGAGAGGACAGGATGGCCTACGAGCAGTACTTC.